This passage covers 14 T cell receptor beta chains from one sample sequenced in a study. TCRdb reanalysed the 5' RACE reads using MiXCR and keeps one entry per CDR3 protein. The table has roughly 50,000 distinct CDR3 sequences, approximately 23% seen once. Specimen: tumor-infiltrating naive CD4+ T cells sorted from the breast tumor. Indicated subset: naive CD4+ T cells, CD4+CD45RA+CD25-. The receptors come from a female donor with breast cancer.

At least ten counts were recorded for this clonotype. This rearrangement joins TRBV6-5 to TRBJ2-2, with 10 bases fitting TRBD1. Germline CDR1 MNHEY, CDR2 SVGAGI. V was clipped by 5 bases and J by 6 bases; unmatched bases: 9. This CDR3 has 16 residues. Written as DNA, the CDR3 is TGTGCCAGCAGTAGGAAGACAGGGGGCAAGTCCGGGGAGCTGTTTTTT. This gives the protein CASSRKTGGKSGELFF.

The gene calls are TRBV11-3 and TRBJ2-7; D uncertain. CDR3 length equals 14 residues. The V gene's germline CDR1 is SGHNT and CDR2 YENEEA. V lost 5 bases to trimming and J lost 1 base, with 12 bases between them. CDR3 region: CASSLGKPSYEQYF. The CDR3 region has the DNA TGTGCCAGCAGCCTCGGCAAGCCTTCCTACGAGCAGTACTTC.

The V call is TRBV7-2, the J call TRBJ1-4; no firm D call. Trimming took 2 bases from V and 4 from J, leaving 11 bases between them. Germline V gives CDR1 SGHTA, CDR2 FQGNSA. The CDR3 spans 15 residues. The CDR3 nucleotides read TGTGCCAGCAGCTTAAGACCGGCGATTAATGAAAAACTGTTTTTT. Encoded protein: CASSLRPAINEKLFF.

The V call is TRBV29-1, the J call TRBJ2-1; a weak D match, TRBD2 (6 bases). Trimming pared 1 base from V and 8 bases from J, leaving 21 bases between. Germline V gives CDR1 SQVTM, CDR2 ANQGSEA. This CDR3 contains 16 residues. CDR3: CSVEGAEGPSGDEQFF. As DNA, the CDR3 is TGCAGCGTTGAAGGGGCGGAGGGACCCTCCGGGGATGAGCAGTTCTTC.

This clonotype has only a few counts. The genes are TRBV5-1 and TRBJ2-5, with D possibly TRBD1 on 6 matching bases. The CDR3 spans 15 residues. Germline CDR1 SGHRS, CDR2 YFSETQ. V lost 0 bases to trimming and J lost 0 bases, with 9 bases between them. The CDR3 DNA reads TGCGCCAGCAGCTTGGCCAGGGGCTACCAAGAGACCCAGTACTTC. Translated: CASSLARGYQETQYF.

This sequence joins TRBV6-1 and TRBJ1-1; possible D gene TRBD1, 6 bases. V gave up 11 bases and J gave up 1 base, with 14 bases separating them. The CDR3 spans 13 residues. Germline V lookup: CDR1 MNHNS, CDR2 SASEGT. The CDR3 DNA follows: TGTGCCGGAAGGGGGGCAGGGAACACTGAAGCTTTCTTT. Encoded protein: CAGRGAGNTEAFF.

CDR3 sequence reads: CASSLGTQDYNEQFF. The CDR3 nucleotides are TGCGCCAGCAGCCTCGGGACGCAGGACTACAATGAGCAGTTCTTC. The genes are TRBV4-1 and TRBJ2-1, with D tentatively TRBD1 or TRBD2 (5 bases each). Germline V gene sequence: CDR1 MGHRA, CDR2 YSYEKL. Trimming took off 4 bases at V and 3 bases at J, with 13 bases between the two ends. CDR3 length: 15 residues.

This sequence joins TRBV7-9 and TRBJ2-3, with a tentative D call TRBD1 (7 bases). The germline gives CDR1 SEHNR, CDR2 FQNEAQ (reference sequence). Trimming removed 4 bases from V and 8 bases from J, with 10 bases in between. The CDR3 spans 12 residues. CDR3 sequence (DNA): TGTGCCAGCAGCTCGCAGGGGGGTACGCAGTATTTT. Its translation is CASSSQGGTQYF.

A word on this clonotype: Sequence at one end of the junction differs from germline and may be a read error. The rearrangement joins TRBV10-3 to TRBJ2-2; D possibly corresponds to TRBD2 (6 bases). From germline, CDR1 is ENHRY and CDR2 SYGVKD. CDR3 length: 14 residues. The CDR3, as DNA: TGTGCCACCAGTGCGGGGTTCCAGGCCGGGGAGCTGTTTTTT. This gives the protein CATSAGFQAGELFF.

This clonotype has ten or more counts. This chain connects TRBV7-8 to TRBJ2-6; possibly TRBD1 for D (6 bases). Germline CDR1 SGHVS, CDR2 FQNEAQ. The CDR3 covers 15 residues. V was clipped by 5 bases and J by 2 bases, with 10 bases between them. This chain's CDR3 is CASSQRGTGANVLTF. Written as DNA, the CDR3 is TGTGCCAGCAGCCAGAGGGGGACTGGGGCCAACGTCCTGACTTTC.

This clonotype was seen more than once but under ten times. V usage is TRBV12-3 or TRBV12-4 and J usage is TRBJ1-5; no definite D call. V lost 11 bases to trimming and J lost 2 bases, with 16 bases between them. The CDR3 is 14 amino acids. This chain's CDR3 is CAWSLILGNQPQHF. CDR3 bases: TGTGCCTGGAGTTTAATACTGGGCAATCAGCCCCAGCATTTT.

V and J are TRBV9 and TRBJ1-1; the match to TRBD1 covers 7 bases. The CDR3 is made up of 14 amino acids. Trimming cost V 4 bases and J 3 bases; bases outside gene matches: 6. Per the germline V gene, CDR1 is SGDLS and CDR2 is YYNGEE. The CDR3 DNA follows: TGTGCCAGCAGCACGACAGGGTTCGACACTGAAGCTTTCTTT. Amino acids: CASSTTGFDTEAFF. The complete variable domain, with remaining parts taken from reference TRBV9 and TRBJ1-1, reads DSGVTQTPKHLITATGQRVTLRCSPRSGDLSVYWYQQSLDQGLQFLIQYYNGEERAKGNILERFSAQQFPDLHSELNLSSLELGDSALYFCASSTTGFDTEAFFGQGTRLTVV.

This clonotype was seen a handful of times. The rearrangement uses TRBV5-1 and TRBJ1-1; 7 bases fit TRBD1. The CDR3 covers 14 residues. CDR1 is SGHRS, CDR2 YFSETQ, per germline. J lost 7 bases, V lost 0 bases, and 6 bases had no gene match. The CDR3: CASSLGQTGYEAFF. The CDR3 DNA follows: TGCGCCAGCAGCTTGGGACAGACAGGGTATGAAGCTTTCTTT.

This chain's CDR3 is CASSLYAGAQDQFF. CDR3 nucleotide sequence: TGTGCCAGCAGTTTATATGCGGGGGCCCAGGACCAGTTCTTC. This chain links TRBV27 with TRBJ2-1; TRBD2 might be the D (7 bases). The CDR3 length is 14 residues. V was trimmed by 1 base and J by 13 bases, leaving 17 bases between them. Germline V gene lookup returns CDR1 MNHEY and CDR2 SMNVEV (reference sequence).